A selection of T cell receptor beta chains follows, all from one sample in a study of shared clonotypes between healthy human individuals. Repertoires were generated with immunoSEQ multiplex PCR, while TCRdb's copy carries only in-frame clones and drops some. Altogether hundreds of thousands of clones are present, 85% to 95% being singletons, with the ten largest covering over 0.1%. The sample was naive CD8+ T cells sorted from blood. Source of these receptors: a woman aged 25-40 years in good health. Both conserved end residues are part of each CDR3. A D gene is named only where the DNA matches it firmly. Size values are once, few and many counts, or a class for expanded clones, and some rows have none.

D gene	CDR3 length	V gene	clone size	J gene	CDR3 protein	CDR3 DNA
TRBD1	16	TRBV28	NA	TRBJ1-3	CASSLGQGGGGNTIYF	TGTGCCAGCAGTTTGGGACAGGGGGGAGGTGGAAACACCATATATTTT
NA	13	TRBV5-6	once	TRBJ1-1	CASSVGVGTEAFF	TGTGCCAGCTCGGTTGGGGTGGGCACTGAAGCTTTCTTT
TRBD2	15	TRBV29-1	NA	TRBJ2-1	CSAQTSGSSYNEQFF	TGCAGCGCCCAGACTAGCGGGAGCTCCTACAATGAGCAGTTCTTC
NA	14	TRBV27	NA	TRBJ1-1	CASSLTGAYTEAFF	TGTGCCAGCAGTTTAACTGGGGCTTATACTGAAGCTTTCTTT
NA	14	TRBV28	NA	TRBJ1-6	CASSLVPGVSPLHF	TGTGCCAGCAGTTTGGTCCCGGGCGTTTCACCCCTCCACTTT
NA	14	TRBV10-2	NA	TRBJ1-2	CASRGEGEGYGYTF	TGCGCCAGCCGGGGGGAGGGCGAGGGGTATGGCTACACCTTC
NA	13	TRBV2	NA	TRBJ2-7	CASAVTGAYEQYF	TGTGCCAGCGCCGTCACGGGCGCCTACGAGCAGTACTTC
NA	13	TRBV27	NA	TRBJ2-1	CATNAGSYNEQFF	TGTGCCACAAACGCAGGCTCCTACAATGAGCAGTTCTTC
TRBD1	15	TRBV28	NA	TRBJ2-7	CASSSPGTDSYEQYF	TGTGCCAGCAGTTCGCCCGGGACAGATTCCTACGAGCAGTACTTC
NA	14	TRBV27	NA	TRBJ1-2	CASSTARYTNGYTF	TGTGCCAGCAGTACCGCCCGATACACAAATGGCTACACCTTC
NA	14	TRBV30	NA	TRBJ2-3	CAWSAETSTDTQYF	TGTGCCTGGAGTGCAGAGACTAGCACAGATACGCAGTATTTT
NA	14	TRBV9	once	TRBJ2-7	CASSVDGSRYEQYF	TGTGCCAGCAGCGTAGACGGGAGTCGGTACGAGCAGTACTTC
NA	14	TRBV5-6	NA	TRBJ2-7	CASRTEGRSYEQYF	TGTGCCAGCAGGACAGAGGGGCGCTCCTACGAGCAGTACTTC
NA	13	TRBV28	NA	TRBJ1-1	CASSFDWNTEAFF	TGTGCCAGCAGTTTCGACTGGAACACTGAAGCTTTCTTT
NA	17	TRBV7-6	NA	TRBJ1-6	CASSFLTTGEYNSPLHF	TGTGCCAGCAGCTTTTTGACGACAGGCGAATATAATTCACCCCTCCACTTT
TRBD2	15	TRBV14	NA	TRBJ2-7	CASSQAAGGPYEQYF	TGTGCCAGCAGCCAAGCAGCGGGAGGGCCGTACGAGCAGTACTTC
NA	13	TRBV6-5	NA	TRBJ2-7	CASSYAATYEQYF	TGTGCCAGCAGTTACGCAGCAACCTACGAGCAGTACTTC
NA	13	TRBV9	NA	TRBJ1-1	CASSASGGEEAFF	TGTGCCAGCAGCGCAAGCGGGGGGGAGGAAGCTTTCTTT
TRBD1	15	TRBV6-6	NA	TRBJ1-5	CASSSGTGGSQPQHF	TGTGCCAGCAGTTCCGGGACAGGGGGTTCTCAGCCCCAGCATTTT
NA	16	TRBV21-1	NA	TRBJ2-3	CASSCGTTVMQDTQYF	TGTGCCAGCAGCTGTGGTACTACAGTCATGCAAGATACGCAGTATTTT
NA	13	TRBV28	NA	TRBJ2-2	CASSFRQAGELFF	TGTGCCAGCAGTTTTCGGCAGGCCGGGGAGCTGTTTTTT
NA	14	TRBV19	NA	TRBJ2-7	CASRPVGSASEQYF	TGTGCCAGTAGACCTGTCGGCAGTGCGAGCGAGCAGTACTTC
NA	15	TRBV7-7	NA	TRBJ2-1	CASSPSISSYNEQFF	TGTGCCAGCAGCCCGTCGATTAGCTCCTACAATGAGCAGTTCTTC
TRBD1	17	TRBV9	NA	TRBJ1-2	CASSGFGTGEFNYGYTF	TGTGCCAGCAGCGGATTCGGGACAGGGGAATTCAACTATGGCTACACCTTC
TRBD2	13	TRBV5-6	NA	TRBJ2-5	CASSLAGGETQYF	TGTGCCAGCAGCTTGGCGGGAGGTGAGACCCAGTACTTC
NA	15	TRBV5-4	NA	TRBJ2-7	CASSPGVGAGYEQYF	TGTGCCAGCAGCCCAGGTGTAGGCGCTGGATACGAGCAGTACTTC
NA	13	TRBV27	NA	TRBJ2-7	CASSLTGSSSLYF	TGTGCCAGCAGTCTGACAGGTAGCTCCAGTCTGTACTTC
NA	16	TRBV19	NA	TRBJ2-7	CASSIEFLNPLYEQYF	TGTGCCAGTAGTATAGAGTTCCTAAACCCTCTCTACGAGCAGTACTTC
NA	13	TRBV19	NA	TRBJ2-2	CASWSGFTGELFF	TGTGCCAGCTGGAGCGGTTTTACCGGGGAGCTGTTTTTT
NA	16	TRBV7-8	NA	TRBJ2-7	CASSLGGSPGTYEQYF	TGTGCCAGCAGCTTGGGCGGTAGTCCGGGTACCTACGAGCAGTACTTC
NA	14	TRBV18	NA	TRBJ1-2	CASSPAQDPYGYTF	TGTGCCAGCTCACCGGCCCAGGACCCCTATGGCTACACCTTC
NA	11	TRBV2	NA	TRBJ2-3	CASGGTDTQYF	TGTGCCAGCGGGGGTACAGATACGCAGTATTTT
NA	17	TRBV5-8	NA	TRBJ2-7	CASSESRLESNTYEQYF	TGTGCCAGCAGCGAGTCCCGGCTCGAGTCAAATACCTACGAGCAGTACTTC
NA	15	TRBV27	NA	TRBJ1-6	CASSPAGNRNSPLHF	TGTGCCAGCAGTCCAGCGGGAAACAGAAATTCACCCCTCCACTTT
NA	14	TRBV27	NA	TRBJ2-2	CASSFSSGSGELFF	TGTGCCAGCAGTTTCAGTTCGGGATCCGGGGAGCTGTTTTTT
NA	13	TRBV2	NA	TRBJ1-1	CASSEARDTEAFF	TGTGCCAGCAGTGAAGCCCGGGACACTGAAGCTTTCTTT
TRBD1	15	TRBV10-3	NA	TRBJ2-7	CAISEVGQAPYEQYF	TGTGCCATCAGTGAGGTGGGACAGGCACCCTACGAGCAGTACTTC
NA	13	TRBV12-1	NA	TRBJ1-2	CASSLGQPDGYTF	TGTGCCAGCAGCTTAGGACAGCCAGATGGCTACACCTTC
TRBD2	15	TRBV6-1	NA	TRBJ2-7	CASSVGLAVDYEQYF	TGTGCCAGCAGTGTGGGACTAGCGGTCGACTACGAGCAGTACTTC
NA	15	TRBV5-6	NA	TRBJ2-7	CASSPQGRGTYEQYF	TGTGCCAGCAGCCCCCAGGGCAGGGGAACCTACGAGCAGTACTTC
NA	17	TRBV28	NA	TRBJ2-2	CASSLSPINPNTGELFF	TGTGCCAGCAGTTTATCCCCAATAAATCCGAACACCGGGGAGCTGTTTTTT
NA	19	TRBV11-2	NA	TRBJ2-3	CASSVSAGRGFMSTDTQYF	TGTGCCAGCAGTGTGTCAGCAGGACGAGGGTTTATGAGCACAGATACGCAGTATTTT
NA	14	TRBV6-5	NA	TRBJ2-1	CASSPLTEVNEQFF	TGTGCCAGCAGTCCACTAACCGAAGTCAATGAGCAGTTCTTC
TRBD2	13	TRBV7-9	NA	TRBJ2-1	CASLAGARDEQFF	TGTGCCAGCTTAGCGGGGGCCAGGGATGAGCAGTTCTTC
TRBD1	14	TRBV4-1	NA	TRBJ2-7	CASSQGDSTLLQYF	TGCGCCAGCAGCCAGGGGGACAGTACCCTTTTGCAGTACTTC
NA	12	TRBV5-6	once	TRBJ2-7	CASSLGLHEQYF	TGTGCCAGCAGCCTTGGATTACACGAGCAGTACTTC
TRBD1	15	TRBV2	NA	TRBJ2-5	CASRAATGTGETQYF	TGTGCCAGCAGAGCGGCGACAGGGACCGGGGAGACCCAGTACTTC
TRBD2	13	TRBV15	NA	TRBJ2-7	CATSSREGYEQYF	TGTGCCACCAGCTCCCGGGAGGGGTACGAGCAGTACTTC
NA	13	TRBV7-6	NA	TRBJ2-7	CASSLGGPYEQYF	TGTGCCAGCAGCTTGGGCGGCCCCTACGAGCAGTACTTC
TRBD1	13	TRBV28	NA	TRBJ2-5	CASSRQGSGTQYF	TGTGCCAGCAGTCGACAGGGATCGGGGACCCAGTACTTC
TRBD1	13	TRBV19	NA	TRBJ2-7	CASSIVTGGEQYF	TGTGCCAGTAGTATAGTCACAGGGGGCGAGCAGTACTTC
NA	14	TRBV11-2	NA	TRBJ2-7	CASRYSSGSYEQYF	TGTGCCAGCAGATACAGTAGCGGATCCTACGAGCAGTACTTC
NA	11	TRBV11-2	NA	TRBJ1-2	CASSSGVGYTF	TGTGCCAGCAGCTCAGGGGTTGGCTACACCTTC
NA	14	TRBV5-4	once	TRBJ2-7	CASSLVESSYEQYF	TGTGCCAGCAGCTTGGTCGAGAGCTCCTACGAGCAGTACTTC
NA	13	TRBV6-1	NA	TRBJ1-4	CASHFATNEKLFF	TGTGCCAGCCATTTTGCAACTAATGAAAAACTGTTTTTT
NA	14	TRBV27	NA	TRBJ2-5	CASSFQGRQETQYF	TGTGCCAGCAGTTTCCAGGGGAGGCAAGAGACCCAGTACTTC
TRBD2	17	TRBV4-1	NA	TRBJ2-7	CASSQDGLAGGTYEQYF	TGCGCCAGCAGCCAAGACGGCCTAGCGGGAGGAACCTACGAGCAGTACTTC
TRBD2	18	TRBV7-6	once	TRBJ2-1	CATSWSRGGPKAYNEQFF	TGTGCCACCTCTTGGAGTCGGGGAGGGCCTAAAGCCTACAATGAGCAGTTCTTC
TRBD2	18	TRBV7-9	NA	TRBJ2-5	CASSPRLAGGTFQETQYF	TGTGCCAGCAGCCCTAGGTTAGCGGGAGGGACCTTCCAAGAGACCCAGTACTTC